The 9 T cell receptor beta chains below come from one sample, sequenced in a study of memory CD4+ T cells and cytomegalovirus serostatus. Single viable CD3+CD4+CD8-CD45RO+ cells were sorted as the memory CD4+ T cells. Profiling relied on immunoSEQ multiplex PCR, and the TCRdb table lists in-frame clones only, not all of them. The data hold more than 55,000 clones, with 82% observed a single time. Sequencing was performed on memory CD4+ T cells from blood. These receptors originate from an adult in good health and CMV-seronegative.

The rearrangement uses TRBV6-1 and TRBJ1-2; 9 bases are a match to TRBD1. V was pared by 6 bases and J by 3 bases, with 2 bases of the junction left unmatched. Germline V gives CDR1 MNHNS, CDR2 SASEGT. This CDR3 has 13 residues. The CDR3 DNA follows: TGTGCCAGCAGAGGGACAGGGTACTATGGCTACACCTTC. This sequence encodes CASRGTGYYGYTF.

The CDR3 coding sequence is TGTGCCAGTAGTTCCGGGGACGGCAAAGGAAACACCATATATTTT. This translates into CASSSGDGKGNTIYF. The rearrangement uses TRBV19 and TRBJ1-3, with a possible D match to TRBD1 (5 bases). Germline CDR1 reads LNHDA; CDR2 reads SQIVND (reference sequence). V lost 5 bases and J 4 bases, leaving 15 bases between the germline ends. The CDR3 has 15 residues.

The gene calls are TRBV7-3 and TRBJ2-1; 10 bases line up with TRBD1. This CDR3 contains 12 residues. CDR1 SGHTA and CDR2 FQGTGA come from the germline V gene. The ends lost 5 bases at V and 14 bases at J; junction bases unmatched: 6. CDR3 coding DNA: TGTGCCAGCAGCCTGGACAGGGGGTTTAAGTTCTTC. Encoded protein: CASSLDRGFKFF.

This clone qualifies as medium-sized. This chain joins TRBV7-8 and TRBJ2-7; 10 nucleotides align to TRBD2. The germline CDR1 and CDR2 sequences are SGHVS and FQNEAQ. J gave up 3 bases and V 3 bases, and 14 bases lay outside the gene matches. This CDR3 has 18 amino acids. The CDR3 DNA follows: TGTGCCAGCAGCTTCAGGACTAGCGGACCAGGTCTAAACTACGAGCAGTACTTC. Protein sequence: CASSFRTSGPGLNYEQYF.

The chain recombines TRBV28 with TRBJ1-1, with D unresolved. Germline CDR1 and CDR2: MDHEN and SYDVKM. The V and J ends lost 5 bases and 10 bases respectively, with 14 bases between them. There are 12 residues in the CDR3. CDR3 coding DNA: TGTGCCAGCAGTCCCAATCCCGCCGGAGCTTTCTTT. Translation: CASSPNPAGAFF. Based on the CDR3 plus reference TRBV28 and TRBJ1-1, the full variable domain is DVKVTQSSRYLVKRTGEKVFLECVQDMDHENMFWYRQDPGLGLRLIYFSYDVKMKEKGDIPEGYSVSREKKERFSLILESASTNQTSMYLCASSPNPAGAFFGQGTRLTVV.

The chain has TRBV18 and TRBJ2-2, with 12 bases identical to TRBD1. The CDR3 runs to 16 residues. Per germline, CDR1 KGHSH and CDR2 LQKENI. The junction had 4 bases not matched to a gene; V was cut back by 3 bases and J by 5 bases. The CDR3 nucleotides are TGTGCCAGCTCACCCCTGGGACAGGGGGCGACCGGGGAGCTGTTTTTT. This translates into CASSPLGQGATGELFF.

This sequence joins TRBV6-6 and TRBJ2-7; either TRBD1 or TRBD2 may supply D (5 bases each). Germline V gives CDR1 MNHNY, CDR2 SVGAGI (reference sequence). The CDR3 consists of 14 residues. Trimming removed 6 bases at V and 7 bases at J, with 19 bases between. The CDR3 spells CASSRPTRGPEQYF. Written as DNA, the CDR3 is TGTGCCAGCAGCCGCCCCACCCGGGGCCCGGAGCAGTACTTC.

Within the sample, this clone is medium-sized. The chain is built from TRBV10-3 and TRBJ2-7, with D uncertain. Germline-derived CDR1 and CDR2 are ENHRY and SYGVKD. This CDR3 has 15 amino acids. Trimming shortened V by 0 bases and J by 0 bases, and 9 bases separated the two germline ends. The CDR3 bases are TGTGCCATCAGTGAGTCCCAGGTCAGCTCCTACGAGCAGTACTTC. Its translation is CAISESQVSSYEQYF.

This chain uses TRBV11-1 with TRBJ2-5, with D maybe TRBD2 (6 bases). This CDR3 has 15 amino acids. V shed 5 bases and J shed 5 bases, with 18 bases lying between them. Germline values: CDR1 SGHAT, CDR2 FQDESV (reference sequence). The DNA of the CDR3 is TGTGCCAGCAGCCACCGGGGGTCCGGAAGGGAGACCCAGTACTTC. It yields the protein CASSHRGSGRETQYF. The full variable domain, completed using reference TRBV11-1 and TRBJ2-5, is EAEVAQSPRYKITEKSQAVAFWCDPISGHATLYWYRQILGQGPELLVQFQDESVVDDSQLPKDRFSAERLKGVDSTLKIQPAELGDSAMYLCASSHRGSGRETQYFGPGTRLLVL.